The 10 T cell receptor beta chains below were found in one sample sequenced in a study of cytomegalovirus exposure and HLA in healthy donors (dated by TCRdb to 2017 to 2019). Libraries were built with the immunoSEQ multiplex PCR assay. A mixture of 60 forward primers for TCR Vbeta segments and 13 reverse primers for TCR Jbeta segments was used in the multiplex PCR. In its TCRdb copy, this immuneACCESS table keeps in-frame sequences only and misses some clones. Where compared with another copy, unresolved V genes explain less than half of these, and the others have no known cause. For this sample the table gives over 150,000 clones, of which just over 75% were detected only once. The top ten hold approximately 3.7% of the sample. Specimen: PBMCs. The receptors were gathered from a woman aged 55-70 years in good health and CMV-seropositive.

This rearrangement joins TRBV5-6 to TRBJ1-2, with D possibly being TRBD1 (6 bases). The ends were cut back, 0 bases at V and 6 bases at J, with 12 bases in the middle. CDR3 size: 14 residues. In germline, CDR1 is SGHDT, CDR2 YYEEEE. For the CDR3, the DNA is TGTGCCAGCAGCTTGGACAGCAGGGGACATGGCTACACCTTC. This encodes CASSLDSRGHGYTF. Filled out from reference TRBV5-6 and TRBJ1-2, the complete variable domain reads DAGVTQSPTHLIKTRGQQVTLRCSPKSGHDTVSWYQQALGQGPQFIFQYYEEEERQRGNFPDRFSGHQFPNYSSELNVNALLLGDSALYLCASSLDSRGHGYTFGSGTRLTVV.

DNA of the CDR3: TGTGCCAGCAGCTTAGCGGGAGGGTCAGGAAAACTGTTTTTT. Its protein is CASSLAGGSGKLFF. This chain connects TRBV11-2 to TRBJ1-4; D remains ambiguous. Trimming took 1 base from V and 10 from J, leaving 13 bases between them. Germline V gene lookup returns CDR1 SGHAT and CDR2 FQNNGV. The CDR3 length is 14 residues.

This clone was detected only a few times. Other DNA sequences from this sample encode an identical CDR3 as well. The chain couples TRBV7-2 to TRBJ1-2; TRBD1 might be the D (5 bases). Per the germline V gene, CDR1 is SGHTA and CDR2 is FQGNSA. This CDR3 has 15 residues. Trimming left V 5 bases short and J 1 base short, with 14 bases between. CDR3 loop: CASSLPGGINYGYTF. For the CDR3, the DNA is TGTGCCAGCAGCCTCCCCGGGGGGATTAACTATGGCTACACCTTC.

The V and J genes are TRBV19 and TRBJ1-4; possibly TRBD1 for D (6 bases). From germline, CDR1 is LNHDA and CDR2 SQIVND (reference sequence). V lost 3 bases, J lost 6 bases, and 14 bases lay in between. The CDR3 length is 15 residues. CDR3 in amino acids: CASSIISTGDEKLFF. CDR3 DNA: TGTGCCAGTAGTATCATCTCGACAGGAGATGAAAAACTGTTTTTT. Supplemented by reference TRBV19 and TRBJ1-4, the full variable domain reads DGGITQSPKYLFRKEGQNVTLSCEQNLNHDAMYWYRQDPGQGLRLIYYSQIVNDFQKGDIAEGYSVSREKKESFPLTVTSAQKNPTAFYLCASSIISTGDEKLFFGSGTQLSVL.

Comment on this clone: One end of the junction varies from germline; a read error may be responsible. CDR3 residues: CASSYPGDQEAQYF. The CDR3 region has the DNA TGTGCCAGCAGTTACCCCGGAGACCAAGAGGCCCAGTACTTC. The chain combines TRBV7-8 with TRBJ2-5; D unclear. The CDR3 has 14 residues. From germline, CDR1 is SGHVS and CDR2 FQNEAQ.

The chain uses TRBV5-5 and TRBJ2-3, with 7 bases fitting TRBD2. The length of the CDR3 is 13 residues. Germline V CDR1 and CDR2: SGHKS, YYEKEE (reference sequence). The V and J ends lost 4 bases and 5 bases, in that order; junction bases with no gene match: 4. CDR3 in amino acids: CASSPERGDTQYF. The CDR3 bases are TGTGCCAGCAGCCCCGAGCGGGGAGATACGCAGTATTTT. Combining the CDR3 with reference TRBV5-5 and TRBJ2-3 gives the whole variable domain DAGVTQSPTHLIKTRGQQVTLRCSPISGHKSVSWYQQVLGQGPQFIFQYYEKEERGRGNFPDRFSARQFPNYSSELNVNALLLGDSALYLCASSPERGDTQYFGPGTRLTVL.

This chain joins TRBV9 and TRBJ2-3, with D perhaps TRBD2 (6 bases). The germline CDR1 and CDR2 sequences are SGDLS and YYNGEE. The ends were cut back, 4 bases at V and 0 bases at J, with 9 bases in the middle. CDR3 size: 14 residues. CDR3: CASSPGTSTDTQYF. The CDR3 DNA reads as TGTGCCAGCAGCCCGGGGACTAGCACAGATACGCAGTATTTT.

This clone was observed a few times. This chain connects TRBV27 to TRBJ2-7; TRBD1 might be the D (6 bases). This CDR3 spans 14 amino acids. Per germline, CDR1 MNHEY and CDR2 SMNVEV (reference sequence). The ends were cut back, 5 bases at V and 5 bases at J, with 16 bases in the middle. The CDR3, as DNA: TGTGCCAGCAGTCCCGGGACATCTGGCCACGAGCAGTACTTC. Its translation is CASSPGTSGHEQYF.

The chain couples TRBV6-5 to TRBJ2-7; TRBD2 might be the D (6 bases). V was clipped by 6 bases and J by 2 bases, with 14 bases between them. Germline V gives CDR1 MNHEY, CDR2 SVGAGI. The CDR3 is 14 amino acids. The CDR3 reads CASRTGTGTYEQYF. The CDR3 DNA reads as TGTGCCAGCAGAACCGGGACTGGAACCTACGAGCAGTACTTC.

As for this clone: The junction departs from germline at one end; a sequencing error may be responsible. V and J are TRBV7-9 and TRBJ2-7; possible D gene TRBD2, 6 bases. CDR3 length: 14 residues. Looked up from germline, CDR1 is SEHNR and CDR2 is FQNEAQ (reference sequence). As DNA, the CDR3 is TGTTCCAGCAGCCAATTCGGAGGGGTCTACGAGCAGTACTTC. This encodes CSSSQFGGVYEQYF.